This record looks at one T cell receptor beta chain sequence and its context. The sample belongs to a study of blood T cell repertoires in COVID-19. Overall study context: Spain, Italy and the United States supplied samples that represented acute and convalescent COVID-19. Sample material is recorded as cDNA or gDNA derived from T cells, B-cell-depleted T cells, or PBMCs.

Per the authors' pipeline: It was from reference gene primer amplification that nucleated cell counts were estimated. TCRdb's table, derived via immunoSEQ multiplex PCR, lists solely in-frame clones and lacks some. V, J and clone size reflect that table, while D and trimming were determined from the DNA. The sample lists roughly 330,000 clones; approximately 87% were seen once. The CDR3 is 15 amino acids. Trimming pared 5 bases from V and 2 bases from J, leaving 15 bases between. CDR1 and CDR2 (germline): MNHEY, SMNVEV (reference sequence). The V and J genes are TRBV27 and TRBJ1-1; D remains ambiguous. This clonotype originated in a woman aged 45-65 years with active or convalescent COVID-19. Sequencing used peripheral blood. The CDR3 DNA reads TGTGCCAGCAGTCCGCAAACGTGGGCAAACACTGAAGCTTTCTTT. Translation: CASSPQTWANTEAFF.